This TCR beta chain was captured by sequencing in a study of control samples from healthy donors and cancer patients. CDR1 LNHDA and CDR2 SQIVND come from the germline V gene (reference sequence). The CDR3 loop spans 14 amino acids. Trimming pared 1 base from V and 1 base from J, leaving 7 bases between. Data came from immunoSEQ multiplex PCR; TCRdb stores just in-frame clones and leaves some out. The sample has approximately 97,000 clones, around 90% seen once. This clonotype originated in a woman aged 18 to 35 in good health. The chain combines TRBV19 with TRBJ1-1; D is uncertain. Sample: blood. The CDR3, as DNA: TGTGCCAGTAGTATAGGACGACAGAACACTGAAGCTTTCTTT. This encodes CASSIGRQNTEAFF. The full variable domain, its missing parts supplied by reference TRBV19 and TRBJ1-1, is DGGITQSPKYLFRKEGQNVTLSCEQNLNHDAMYWYRQDPGQGLRLIYYSQIVNDFQKGDIAEGYSVSREKKESFPLTVTSAQKNPTAFYLCASSIGRQNTEAFFGQGTRLTVV.